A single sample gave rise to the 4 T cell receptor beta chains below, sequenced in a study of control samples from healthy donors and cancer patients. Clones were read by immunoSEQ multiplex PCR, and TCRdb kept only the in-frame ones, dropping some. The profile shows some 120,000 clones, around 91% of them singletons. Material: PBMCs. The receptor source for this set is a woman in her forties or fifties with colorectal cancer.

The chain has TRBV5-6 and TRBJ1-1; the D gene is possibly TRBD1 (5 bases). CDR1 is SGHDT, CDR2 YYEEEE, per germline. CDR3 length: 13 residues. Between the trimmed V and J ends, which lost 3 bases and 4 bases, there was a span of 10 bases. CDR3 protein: CASSSGQFTEAFF. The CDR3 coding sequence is TGTGCCAGCAGCTCGGGGCAGTTCACTGAAGCTTTCTTT.

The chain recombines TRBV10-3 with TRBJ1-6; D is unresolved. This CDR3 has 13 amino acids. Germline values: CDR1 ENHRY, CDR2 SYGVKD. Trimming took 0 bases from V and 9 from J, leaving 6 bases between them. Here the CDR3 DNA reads TGTGCCATCAGTGAGTCGTCGGGTTCACCCCTCCACTTT. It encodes CAISESSGSPLHF.

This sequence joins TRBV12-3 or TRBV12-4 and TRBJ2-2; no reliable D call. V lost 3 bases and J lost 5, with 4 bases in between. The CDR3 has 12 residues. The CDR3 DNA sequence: TGTGCCAGCAGTTTCCATACCGGGGAGCTGTTTTTT. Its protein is CASSFHTGELFF.

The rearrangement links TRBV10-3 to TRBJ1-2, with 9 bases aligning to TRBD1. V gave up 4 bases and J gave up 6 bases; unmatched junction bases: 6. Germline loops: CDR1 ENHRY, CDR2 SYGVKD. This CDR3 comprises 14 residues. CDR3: CAISALQGANGYTF. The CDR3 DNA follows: TGTGCCATCAGTGCCCTACAGGGGGCTAATGGCTACACCTTC.